A selection of T cell receptor beta chains follows, all from one sample in a study of shared clonotypes between healthy human individuals. Sequencing was performed with immunoSEQ multiplex PCR; in TCRdb, only in-frame clones are kept and a portion is missing. The data contain about 2.2 million clones, roughly 93% of them singletons. The specimen was naive CD8+ T cells from PBMCs. The receptors come from a man aged 18 to 35 in good health. Some clones in this sample may be carry-over from other donors' samples. The CDR3 runs from the conserved cysteine through the conserved F or W.

v_call	j_call	cdr3_aa
TRBV19	TRBJ1-1	CASTEGQSNTEAFF
TRBV27	TRBJ2-7	CASSGPGQGGDEQYF
TRBV27	TRBJ1-1	CASFRGPEDMNTEAFF
TRBV7-2	TRBJ2-3	CASTPRDSLRDTQYF
TRBV7-9	TRBJ1-1	CASSLPAGGSNTEAFF
TRBV28	TRBJ2-1	CASSLFILGFF
TRBV4-1	TRBJ2-2	CASSQTGGTNTGELFF
TRBV7-9	TRBJ2-2	CASSRWDANRGGTGELFF
TRBV7-9	TRBJ2-1	CASSFAPLSSYNEQFF
TRBV15	TRBJ2-7	CATSRRTKGEQYF
TRBV7-9	TRBJ2-1	CASSSSKWGYNEQFF
TRBV6-5	TRBJ2-1	CASSYDAENNEQFF
TRBV2	TRBJ1-4	CASSAVNEKLFF
TRBV19	TRBJ2-1	CASSIGTSGYNEQFF
TRBV28	TRBJ2-7	CASSSWTSGSDGEQYF
TRBV5-1	TRBJ2-3	CASMGKGAPSTDTQYF
TRBV13	TRBJ2-1	CASSSKHRDRKGGEQFF
TRBV29-1	TRBJ1-2	CSVEDPGPGYTF
TRBV27	TRBJ2-7	CASSLRGGLSYEQYF
TRBV10-2	TRBJ2-7	CASLRDRAAEQYF